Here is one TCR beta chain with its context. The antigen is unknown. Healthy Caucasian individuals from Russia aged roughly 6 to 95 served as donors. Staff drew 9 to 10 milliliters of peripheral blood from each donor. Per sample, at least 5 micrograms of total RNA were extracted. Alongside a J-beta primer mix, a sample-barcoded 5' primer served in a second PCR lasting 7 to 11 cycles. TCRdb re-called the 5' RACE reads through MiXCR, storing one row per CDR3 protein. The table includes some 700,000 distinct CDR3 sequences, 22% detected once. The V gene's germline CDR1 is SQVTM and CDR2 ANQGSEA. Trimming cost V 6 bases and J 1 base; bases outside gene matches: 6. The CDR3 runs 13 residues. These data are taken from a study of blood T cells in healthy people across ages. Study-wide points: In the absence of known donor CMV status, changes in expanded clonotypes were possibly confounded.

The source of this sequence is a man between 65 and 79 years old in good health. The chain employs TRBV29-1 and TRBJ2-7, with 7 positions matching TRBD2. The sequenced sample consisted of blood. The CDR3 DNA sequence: TGCAGCGTATTTGGCGGGGGATCCTACGAGCAGTACTTC. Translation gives CSVFGGGSYEQYF.